The clone carrying this T cell receptor beta chain came up a few times. Its antigen is not known. The data originate from a study of T cells after yellow fever vaccination. Study overall: Researchers used SMART-Seq v4 Ultra Low Input to prepare fractions that had low cell numbers.

Researchers made TCR cDNA using 5'RACE template switching, and this step added a universal primer site and UMIs. MiXCR, run by TCRdb on the 5' RACE reads, gives a single entry per CDR3 protein. The data contain more than 350,000 distinct CDR3 sequences, roughly 11% of them seen just once; the ten biggest clones take up less than 20%. V lost 3 bases and J lost 7, with 13 bases in between. This CDR3 comprises 14 residues. Germline V CDR1 and CDR2: SGDLS, YYNGEE. Findings and limits, study-wide: Among primary-vaccination clones, most reappeared after the booster, at about 95% for CD4 and about 90% for CD8.

This sequence was found in a man in his late teens or twenties who received the YFV17D yellow fever vaccine. This specimen consisted of PBMCs, obtained on the day of the first yellow fever vaccination. The rearrangement links TRBV9 to TRBJ1-4, with D possibly being TRBD1 (5 bases). This CDR3 reads CASSGAGLSEKLFF. CDR3 coding DNA: TGTGCCAGCAGCGGAGCAGGGCTCAGTGAAAAACTGTTTTTT.